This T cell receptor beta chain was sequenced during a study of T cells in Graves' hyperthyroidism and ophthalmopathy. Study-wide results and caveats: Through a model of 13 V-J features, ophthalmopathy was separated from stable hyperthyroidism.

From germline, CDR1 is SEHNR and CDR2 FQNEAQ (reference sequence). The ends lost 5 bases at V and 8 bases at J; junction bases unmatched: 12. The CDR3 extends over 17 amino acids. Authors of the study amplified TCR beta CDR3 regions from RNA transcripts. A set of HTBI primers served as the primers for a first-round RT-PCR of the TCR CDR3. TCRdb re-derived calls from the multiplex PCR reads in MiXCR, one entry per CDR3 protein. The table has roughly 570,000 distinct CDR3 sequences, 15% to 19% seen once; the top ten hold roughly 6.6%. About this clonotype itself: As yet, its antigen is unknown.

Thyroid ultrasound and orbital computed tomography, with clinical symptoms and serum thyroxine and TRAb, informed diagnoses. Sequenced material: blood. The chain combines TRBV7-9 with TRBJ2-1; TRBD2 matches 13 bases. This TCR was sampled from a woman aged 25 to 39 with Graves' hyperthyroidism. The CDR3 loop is CASSEGLAGSTRHEQFF. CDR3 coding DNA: TGTGCCAGCAGCGAGGGACTAGCGGGATCAACGAGGCATGAGCAGTTCTTC. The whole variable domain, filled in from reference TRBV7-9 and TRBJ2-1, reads DTGVSQNPRHKITKRGQNVTFRCDPISEHNRLYWYRQTLGQGPEFLTYFQNEAQLEKSRLLSDRFSAERPKGSFSTLEIQRTEQGDSAMYLCASSEGLAGSTRHEQFFGPGTRLTVL.